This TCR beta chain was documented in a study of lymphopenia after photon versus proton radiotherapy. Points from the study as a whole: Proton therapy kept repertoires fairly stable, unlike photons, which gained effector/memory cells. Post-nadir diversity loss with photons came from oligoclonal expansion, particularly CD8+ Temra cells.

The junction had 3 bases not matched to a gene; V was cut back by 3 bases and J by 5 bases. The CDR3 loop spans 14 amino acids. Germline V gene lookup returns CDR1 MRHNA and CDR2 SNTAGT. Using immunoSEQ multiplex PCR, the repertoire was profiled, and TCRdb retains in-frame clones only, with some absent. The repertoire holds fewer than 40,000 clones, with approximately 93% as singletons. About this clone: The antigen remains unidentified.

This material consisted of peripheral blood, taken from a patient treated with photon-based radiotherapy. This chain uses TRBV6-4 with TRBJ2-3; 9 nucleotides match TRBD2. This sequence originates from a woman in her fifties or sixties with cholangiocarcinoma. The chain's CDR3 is CASSDAGGQDTQYF. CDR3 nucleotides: TGTGCCAGCAGTGATGCGGGGGGGCAAGATACGCAGTATTTT.